This TCR beta chain is drawn from a study of T cells in Graves' hyperthyroidism and ophthalmopathy. Researchers amplified the TCR beta CDR3 regions from RNA transcripts. TCR CDR3 regions were first amplified by RT-PCR with HTBI primers. TCRdb reprocessed the multiplex PCR reads via MiXCR and lists one record per CDR3 protein. The sample gives about 700,000 distinct CDR3 sequences, roughly 15% of which show up once; roughly 10% is in the top ten. Disease duration under 2 months; hyperthyroidism patients were aged 18 to 65. Diagnostic decisions used clinical symptoms, serum thyroxine and TRAb, thyroid ultrasound and orbital computed tomography. This clonotype appeared many times. The V end lost 1 base, the J end lost 3 bases, and 13 bases lay between the germline ends. CDR3 length: 15 amino acids. Germline V gives CDR1 LGHDT, CDR2 YNNKEL (reference sequence).

The source of this sequence is a woman younger than 30 with Graves' hyperthyroidism. This sequence joins TRBV3-1 and TRBJ2-7; weak D call: TRBD1 (5 bases). The sample consisted of blood. CDR3 region: CASSQAPRDSYEQYF. In nucleotides, the CDR3 is TGTGCCAGCAGCCAAGCCCCCAGGGATAGCTACGAGCAGTACTTC.